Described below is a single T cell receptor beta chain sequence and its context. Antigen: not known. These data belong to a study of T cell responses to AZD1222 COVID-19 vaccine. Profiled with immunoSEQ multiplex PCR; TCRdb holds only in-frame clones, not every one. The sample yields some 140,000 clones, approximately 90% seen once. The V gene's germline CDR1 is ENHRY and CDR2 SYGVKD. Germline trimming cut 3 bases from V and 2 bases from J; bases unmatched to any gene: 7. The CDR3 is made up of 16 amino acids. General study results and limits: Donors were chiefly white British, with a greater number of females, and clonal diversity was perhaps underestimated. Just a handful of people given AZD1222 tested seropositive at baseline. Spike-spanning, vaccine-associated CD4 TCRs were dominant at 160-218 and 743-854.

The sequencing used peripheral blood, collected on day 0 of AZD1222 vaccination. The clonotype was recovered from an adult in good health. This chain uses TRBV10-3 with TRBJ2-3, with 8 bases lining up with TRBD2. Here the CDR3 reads CAISDSGGRFTDTQYF. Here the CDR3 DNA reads TGTGCCATCAGTGATAGTGGCGGGAGGTTCACAGATACGCAGTATTTT.